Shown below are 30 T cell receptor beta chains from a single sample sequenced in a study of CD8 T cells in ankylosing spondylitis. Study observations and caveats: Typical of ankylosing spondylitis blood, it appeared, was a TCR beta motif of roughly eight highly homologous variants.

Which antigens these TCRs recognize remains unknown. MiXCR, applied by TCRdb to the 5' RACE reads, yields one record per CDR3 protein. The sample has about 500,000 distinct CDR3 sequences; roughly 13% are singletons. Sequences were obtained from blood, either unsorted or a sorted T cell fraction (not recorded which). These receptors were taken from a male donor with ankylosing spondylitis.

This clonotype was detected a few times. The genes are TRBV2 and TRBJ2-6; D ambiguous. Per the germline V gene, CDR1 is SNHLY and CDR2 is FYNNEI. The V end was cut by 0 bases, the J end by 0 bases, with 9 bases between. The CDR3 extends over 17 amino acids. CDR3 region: CASSEAGRFSGANVLTF. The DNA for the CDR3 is TGTGCCAGCAGTGAAGCTGGCAGATTCTCTGGGGCCAACGTCCTGACTTTC.

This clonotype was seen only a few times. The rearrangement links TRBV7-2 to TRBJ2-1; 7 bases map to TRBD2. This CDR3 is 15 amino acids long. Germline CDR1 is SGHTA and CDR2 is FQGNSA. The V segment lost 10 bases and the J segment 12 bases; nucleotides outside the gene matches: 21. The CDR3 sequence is CATNPTSDAEGLQFF. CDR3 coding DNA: TGTGCCACCAACCCCACTAGCGACGCGGAGGGGCTGCAGTTCTTC. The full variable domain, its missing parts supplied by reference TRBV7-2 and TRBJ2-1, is GAGVSQSPSNKVTEKGKDVELRCDPISGHTALYWYRQSLGQGLEFLIYFQGNSAPDKSGLPSDRFSAERTGGSVSTLTIQRTQQEDSAVYLCATNPTSDAEGLQFFGPGTRLTVL.

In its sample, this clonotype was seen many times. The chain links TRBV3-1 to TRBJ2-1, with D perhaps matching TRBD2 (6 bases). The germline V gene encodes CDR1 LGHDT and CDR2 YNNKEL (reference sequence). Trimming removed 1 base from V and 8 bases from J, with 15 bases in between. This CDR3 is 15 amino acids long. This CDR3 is CASSQGDGSLDEQFF. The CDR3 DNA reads TGTGCCAGCAGCCAAGGGGACGGGAGTCTCGATGAGCAGTTCTTC.

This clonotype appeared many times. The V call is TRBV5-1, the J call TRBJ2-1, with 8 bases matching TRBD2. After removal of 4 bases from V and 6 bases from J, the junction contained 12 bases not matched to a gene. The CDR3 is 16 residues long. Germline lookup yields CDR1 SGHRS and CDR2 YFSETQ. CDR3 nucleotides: TGCGCCAGCAGCCATGCGTTAGGGACTAGTCGCAATGAGCAGTTCTTC. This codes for CASSHALGTSRNEQFF.

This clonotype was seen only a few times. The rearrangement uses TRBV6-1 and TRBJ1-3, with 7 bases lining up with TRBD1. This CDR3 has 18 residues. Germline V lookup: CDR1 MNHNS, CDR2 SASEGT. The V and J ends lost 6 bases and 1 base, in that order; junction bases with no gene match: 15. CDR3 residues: CASRHVGQDRSSGNTIYF. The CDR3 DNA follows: TGTGCCAGCAGACACGTAGGACAGGATCGCTCGTCTGGAAACACCATATATTTT.

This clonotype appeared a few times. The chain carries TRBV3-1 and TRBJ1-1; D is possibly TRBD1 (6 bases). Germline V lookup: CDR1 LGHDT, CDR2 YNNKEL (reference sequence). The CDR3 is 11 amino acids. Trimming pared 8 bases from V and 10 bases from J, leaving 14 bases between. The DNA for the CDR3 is TGTGCCAGCTCTTCAGGGGATGTAGCTTTCTTT. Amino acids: CASSSGDVAFF.

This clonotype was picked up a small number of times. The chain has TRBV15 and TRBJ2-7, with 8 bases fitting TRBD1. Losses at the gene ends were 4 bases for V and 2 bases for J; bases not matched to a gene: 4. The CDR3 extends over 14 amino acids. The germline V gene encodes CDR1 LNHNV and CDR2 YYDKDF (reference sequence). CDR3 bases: TGTGCCACCAGCAAAGGACAGGGACCCTACGAGCAGTACTTC. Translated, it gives CATSKGQGPYEQYF.

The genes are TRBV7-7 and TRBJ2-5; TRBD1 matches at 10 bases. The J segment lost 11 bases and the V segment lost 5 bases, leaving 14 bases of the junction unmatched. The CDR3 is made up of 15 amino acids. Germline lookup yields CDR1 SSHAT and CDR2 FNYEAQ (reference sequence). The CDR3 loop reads CASSPQIPGQGYQYF. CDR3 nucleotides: TGTGCCAGCAGCCCACAGATACCGGGACAGGGGTATCAGTACTTC.

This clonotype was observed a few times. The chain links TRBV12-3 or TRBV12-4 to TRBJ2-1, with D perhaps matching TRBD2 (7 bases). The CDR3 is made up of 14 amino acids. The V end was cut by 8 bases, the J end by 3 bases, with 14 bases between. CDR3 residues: CASGRAGHYNEQFF. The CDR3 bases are TGTGCCAGCGGTCGAGCGGGACACTACAATGAGCAGTTCTTC.

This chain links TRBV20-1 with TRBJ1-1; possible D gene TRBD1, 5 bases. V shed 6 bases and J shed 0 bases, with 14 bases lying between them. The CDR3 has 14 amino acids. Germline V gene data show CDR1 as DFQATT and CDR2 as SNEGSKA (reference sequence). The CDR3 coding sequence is TGCAGTGCGACAAGCGGGGGACTGAACACTGAAGCTTTCTTT. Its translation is CSATSGGLNTEAFF.

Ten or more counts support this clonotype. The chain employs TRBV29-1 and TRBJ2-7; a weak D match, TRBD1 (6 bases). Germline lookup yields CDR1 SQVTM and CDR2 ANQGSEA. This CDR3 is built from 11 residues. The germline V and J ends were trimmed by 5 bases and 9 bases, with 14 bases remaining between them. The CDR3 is CSVLTGYGQYV. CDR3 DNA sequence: TGCAGCGTTCTTACAGGGTATGGGCAGTACGTC.

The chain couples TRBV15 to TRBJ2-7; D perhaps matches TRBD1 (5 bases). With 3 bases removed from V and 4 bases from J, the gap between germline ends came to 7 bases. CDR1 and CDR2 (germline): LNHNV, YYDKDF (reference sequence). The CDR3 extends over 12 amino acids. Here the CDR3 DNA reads TGTGCCACCAGCAGTGCAGGGTACGAGCAGTACTTC. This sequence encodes CATSSAGYEQYF.

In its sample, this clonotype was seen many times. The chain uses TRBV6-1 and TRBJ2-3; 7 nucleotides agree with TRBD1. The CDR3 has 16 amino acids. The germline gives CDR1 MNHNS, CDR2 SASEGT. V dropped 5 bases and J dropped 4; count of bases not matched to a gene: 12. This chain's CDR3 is CASSPPGQLIADTQYF. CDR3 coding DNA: TGTGCCAGCAGTCCTCCGGGACAGCTGATCGCAGATACGCAGTATTTT.

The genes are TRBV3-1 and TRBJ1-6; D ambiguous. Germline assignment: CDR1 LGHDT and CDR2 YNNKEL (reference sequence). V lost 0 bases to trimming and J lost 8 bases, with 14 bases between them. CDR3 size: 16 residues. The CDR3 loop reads CASSQDLGSRDSPLHF. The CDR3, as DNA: TGTGCCAGCAGCCAAGATCTTGGGTCTCGTGATTCACCCCTCCACTTT. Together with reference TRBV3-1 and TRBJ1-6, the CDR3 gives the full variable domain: DTAVSQTPKYLVTQMGNDKSIKCEQNLGHDTMYWYKQDSKKFLKIMFSYNNKELIINETVPNRFSPKSPDKAHLNLHINSLELGDSAVYFCASSQDLGSRDSPLHFGNGTRLTVT.

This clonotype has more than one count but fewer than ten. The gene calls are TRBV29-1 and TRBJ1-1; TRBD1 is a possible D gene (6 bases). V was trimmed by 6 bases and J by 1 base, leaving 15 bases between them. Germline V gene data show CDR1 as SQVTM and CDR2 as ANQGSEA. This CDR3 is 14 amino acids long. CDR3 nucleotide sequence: TGCAGCGTGGGTAGGAGCAGGGGGAACACTGAAGCTTTCTTT. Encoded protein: CSVGRSRGNTEAFF.

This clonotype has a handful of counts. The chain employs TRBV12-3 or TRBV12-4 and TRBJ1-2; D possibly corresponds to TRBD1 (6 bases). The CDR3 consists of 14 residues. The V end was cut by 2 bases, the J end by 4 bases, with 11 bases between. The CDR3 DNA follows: TGTGCCAGCAGTTTAAACAGGGAAGGCTATGGCTACACCTTC. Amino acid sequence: CASSLNREGYGYTF.

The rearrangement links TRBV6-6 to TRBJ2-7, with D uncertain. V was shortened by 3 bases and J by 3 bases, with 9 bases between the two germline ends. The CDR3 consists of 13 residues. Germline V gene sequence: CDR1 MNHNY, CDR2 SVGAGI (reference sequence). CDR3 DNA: TGTGCCAGCAGTTATTCGACAAGCTACGAGCAGTACTTC. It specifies CASSYSTSYEQYF.

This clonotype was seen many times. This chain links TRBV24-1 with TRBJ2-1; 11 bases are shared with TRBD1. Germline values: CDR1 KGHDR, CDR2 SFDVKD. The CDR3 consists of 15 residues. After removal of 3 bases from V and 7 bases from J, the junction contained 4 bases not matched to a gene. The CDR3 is CATSDPGTGGNEQFF. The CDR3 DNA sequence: TGTGCCACCAGTGATCCCGGGACAGGGGGTAATGAGCAGTTCTTC.

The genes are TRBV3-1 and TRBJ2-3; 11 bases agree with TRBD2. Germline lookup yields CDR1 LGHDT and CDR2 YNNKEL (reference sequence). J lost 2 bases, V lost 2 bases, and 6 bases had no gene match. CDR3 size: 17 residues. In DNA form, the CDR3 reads TGTGCCAGCAGCCAACCACCACTAGCGGGGGCCACAGATACGCAGTATTTT. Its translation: CASSQPPLAGATDTQYF.

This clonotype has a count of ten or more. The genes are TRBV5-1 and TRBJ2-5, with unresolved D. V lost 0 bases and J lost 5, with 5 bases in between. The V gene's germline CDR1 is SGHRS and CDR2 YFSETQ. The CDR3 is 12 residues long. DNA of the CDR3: TGCGCCAGCAGCTTGGCGGAGGAGACCCAGTACTTC. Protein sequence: CASSLAEETQYF.

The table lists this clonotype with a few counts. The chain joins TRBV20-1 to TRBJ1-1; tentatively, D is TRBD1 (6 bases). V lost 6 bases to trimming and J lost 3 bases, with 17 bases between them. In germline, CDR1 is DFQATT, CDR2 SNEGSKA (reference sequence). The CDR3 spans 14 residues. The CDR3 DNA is TGCAGTGCCCCTAAACAGGGACTTGACACTGAAGCTTTCTTT. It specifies CSAPKQGLDTEAFF.

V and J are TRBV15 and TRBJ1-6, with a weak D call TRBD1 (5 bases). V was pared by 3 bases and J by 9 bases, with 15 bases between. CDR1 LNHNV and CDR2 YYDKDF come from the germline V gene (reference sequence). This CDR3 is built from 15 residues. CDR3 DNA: TGTGCCACCAGCAGGGATCCGGGGGGAACTTCACCCCTCCACTTT. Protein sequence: CATSRDPGGTSPLHF.

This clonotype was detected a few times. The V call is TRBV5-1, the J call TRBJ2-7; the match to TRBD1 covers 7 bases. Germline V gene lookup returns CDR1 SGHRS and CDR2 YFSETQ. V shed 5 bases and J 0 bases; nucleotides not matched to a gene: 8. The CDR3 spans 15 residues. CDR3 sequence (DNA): TGCGCCAGCAGTCCGACAGGGTTAAACTCCTACGAGCAGTACTTC. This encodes CASSPTGLNSYEQYF.

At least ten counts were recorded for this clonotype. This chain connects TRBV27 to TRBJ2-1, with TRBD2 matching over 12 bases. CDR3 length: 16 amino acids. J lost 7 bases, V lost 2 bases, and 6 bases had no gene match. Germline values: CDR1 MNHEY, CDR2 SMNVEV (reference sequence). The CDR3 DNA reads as TGTGCCAGCAGTTTAACCCCTAGCGGGAGGGTAAATGAGCAGTTCTTC. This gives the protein CASSLTPSGRVNEQFF.

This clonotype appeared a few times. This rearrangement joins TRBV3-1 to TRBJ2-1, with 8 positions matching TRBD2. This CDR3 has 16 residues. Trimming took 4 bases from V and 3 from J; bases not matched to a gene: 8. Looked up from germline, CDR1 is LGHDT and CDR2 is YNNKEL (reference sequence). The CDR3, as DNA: TGTGCCAGCAGCCCCCGAGTAGCGGGGAACTACAATGAGCAGTTCTTC. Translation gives CASSPRVAGNYNEQFF.

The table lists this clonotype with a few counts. Here the CDR3 reads CASSLYKGNQPQHF. CDR3 sequence (DNA): TGTGCCAGCAGCCTATACAAAGGCAATCAGCCCCAGCATTTT. The rearrangement joins TRBV3-1 to TRBJ1-5; D gene unclear. Germline CDR1 and CDR2: LGHDT and YNNKEL (reference sequence). The V and J ends lost 4 bases and 2 bases respectively, with 9 bases between them. The CDR3 covers 14 residues.

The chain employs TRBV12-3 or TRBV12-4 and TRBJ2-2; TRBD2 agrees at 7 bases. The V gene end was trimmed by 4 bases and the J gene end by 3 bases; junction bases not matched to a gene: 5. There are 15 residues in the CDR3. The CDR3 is CASSWRLAHTGELFF. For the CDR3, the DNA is TGTGCCAGCAGTTGGAGACTAGCCCACACCGGGGAGCTGTTTTTT.

The CDR3 sequence: CASSRTGEVGTEAFF. The CDR3 nucleotides read TGTGCCAGCTCCCGGACAGGGGAGGTTGGCACTGAAGCTTTCTTT. The J gene is TRBJ1-1, the V gene TRBV9, with 9 bases identical to TRBD1. Germline V gives CDR1 SGDLS, CDR2 YYNGEE. V gave up 7 bases and J gave up 4 bases; unmatched junction bases: 11. The CDR3 consists of 15 residues.

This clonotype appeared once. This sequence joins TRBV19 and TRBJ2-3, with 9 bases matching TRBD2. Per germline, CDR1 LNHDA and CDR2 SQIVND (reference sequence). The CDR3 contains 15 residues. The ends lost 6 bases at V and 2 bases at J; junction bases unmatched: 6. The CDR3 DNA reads TGTGCCAGTAGCTTAGCGGGGGCCCTCACAGATACGCAGTATTTT. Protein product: CASSLAGALTDTQYF.

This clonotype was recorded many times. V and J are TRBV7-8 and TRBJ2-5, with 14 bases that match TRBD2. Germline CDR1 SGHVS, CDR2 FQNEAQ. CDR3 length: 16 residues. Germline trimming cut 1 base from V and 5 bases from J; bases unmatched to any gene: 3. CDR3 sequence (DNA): TGTGCCAGCAGCTTAGGACTAGCGGGAGGGGTCGAGACCCAGTACTTC. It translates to CASSLGLAGGVETQYF.